This TCR beta chain was recorded in a study of blood T cell repertoires in COVID-19. Per the germline V gene, CDR1 is MNHEY and CDR2 is SMNVEV (reference sequence). This CDR3 spans 15 amino acids. V lost 1 base and J lost 2; bases outside the gene matches: 4. Only in-frame clones appear in the TCRdb table, and some are missing; sequencing was by immunoSEQ multiplex PCR. Of under 300,000 clones in the sample, about 90% were seen once. The source is a middle-aged woman with acute COVID-19. The chain links TRBV27 to TRBJ1-2; 7 nucleotides line up with TRBD1. Sequencing used PBMCs or T cells enriched from blood (not recorded which). This CDR3 reads CASSLWQGGNYGYTF. The CDR3 region has the DNA TGTGCCAGCAGTTTATGGCAGGGGGGAAACTATGGCTACACCTTC.